Below are 21 T cell receptor beta chains sequenced from a single sample in a study of response to subunit inactivated influenza vaccine. A single record per CDR3 protein comes from TCRdb applying MiXCR to the RT-PCR reads. This table holds about 500,000 distinct CDR3 sequences, approximately 16% found once. The input for sequencing was CD4+ T cells sorted from PBMCs, taken 23 months after vaccination. These receptors were obtained from a man between 50 and 75 years old who received an inactivated influenza vaccine.

This clonotype was counted a few times. This chain connects TRBV5-1 to TRBJ1-1, with D tentatively TRBD1 (6 bases). The CDR3 is 13 amino acids. Germline V gene sequence: CDR1 SGHRS, CDR2 YFSETQ. V gave up 4 bases and J gave up 8 bases, with 15 bases separating them. CDR3 residues: CASSVSGAGEAFF. CDR3 DNA sequence: TGCGCCAGCAGCGTTTCAGGGGCCGGAGAAGCTTTCTTT.

This clonotype occurred a few times. CDR3 loop: CSARGEFNQPQHF. In DNA, the CDR3 is TGCAGTGCTAGAGGAGAGTTCAATCAGCCCCAGCATTTT. The chain combines TRBV20-1 with TRBJ1-5; D not certain. The V gene lost 1 base and the J gene lost 3 bases, with 7 bases spanning the gap. The CDR3 is 13 amino acids. Germline assignment: CDR1 DFQATT and CDR2 SNEGSKA (reference sequence).

This clonotype occurred a few times. The chain carries TRBV7-2 and TRBJ2-1; 8 positions match TRBD1. The CDR3 is 13 residues long. Trimming cost V 8 bases and J 4 bases; bases outside gene matches: 4. Germline V CDR1 and CDR2: SGHTA, FQGNSA. The CDR3 DNA follows: TGTGCCAGCGGGACAGGCCTATACAATGAGCAGTTCTTC. It yields the protein CASGTGLYNEQFF. Based on the CDR3 plus reference TRBV7-2 and TRBJ2-1, the full variable domain is GAGVSQSPSNKVTEKGKDVELRCDPISGHTALYWYRQSLGQGLEFLIYFQGNSAPDKSGLPSDRFSAERTGGSVSTLTIQRTQQEDSAVYLCASGTGLYNEQFFGPGTRLTVL.

This clonotype turned up a few times. The chain has TRBV12-3 or TRBV12-4 and TRBJ1-1; 7 positions match TRBD1. The V segment lost 6 bases and the J segment 1 base; nucleotides outside the gene matches: 5. The CDR3 consists of 14 residues. The CDR3 loop reads CASSEQGPNTEAFF. The CDR3 DNA follows: TGTGCCAGCAGCGAACAGGGGCCGAACACTGAAGCTTTCTTT.

V gene TRBV27 combines with J gene TRBJ2-1, with D possibly matching TRBD1 (6 bases). From germline, CDR1 is MNHEY and CDR2 SMNVEV (reference sequence). With 5 bases removed from V and 4 bases from J, the gap between germline ends came to 18 bases. CDR3 length: 16 residues. CDR3 in amino acids: CASSRRAGDAYNEQFF. The CDR3 nucleotides are TGTGCCAGCAGTAGACGGGCAGGGGATGCGTACAATGAGCAGTTCTTC.

The sample holds a few counts of this clonotype. The rearrangement links TRBV7-9 to TRBJ2-2; 7 positions agree with TRBD1. V was clipped by 5 bases and J by 7 bases; unmatched bases: 7. Germline CDR1 and CDR2: SEHNR and FQNEAQ (reference sequence). The CDR3 extends over 14 amino acids. CDR3 sequence (DNA): TGTGCCAGCAGCAGAACAGGGGATCACGGGGAGCTGTTTTTT. Protein product: CASSRTGDHGELFF.

This sequence joins TRBV20-1 and TRBJ1-5; D call uncertain. V lost 3 bases, J lost 4 bases, and 16 bases lay in between. Germline CDR1 DFQATT, CDR2 SNEGSKA (reference sequence). CDR3 length equals 15 residues. This CDR3 is CSARVQGNENQPQHF. DNA of the CDR3: TGCAGTGCTAGGGTACAAGGAAACGAGAATCAGCCCCAGCATTTT.

This clonotype was counted between two and nine times. The chain has TRBV5-6 and TRBJ2-2; tentative D call: TRBD2 (6 bases). This CDR3 has 13 amino acids. Germline CDR1 reads SGHDT; CDR2 reads YYEEEE. V was clipped by 2 bases and J by 8 bases, with 10 bases between them. The CDR3 loop is CASSFPGVGELFF. CDR3 DNA sequence: TGTGCCAGCAGCTTCCCGGGGGTGGGGGAGCTGTTTTTT. The complete variable domain, with remaining parts taken from reference TRBV5-6 and TRBJ2-2, reads DAGVTQSPTHLIKTRGQQVTLRCSPKSGHDTVSWYQQALGQGPQFIFQYYEEEERQRGNFPDRFSGHQFPNYSSELNVNALLLGDSALYLCASSFPGVGELFFGEGSRLTVL.

This chain links TRBV11-2 with TRBJ2-5; D gene uncertain. V was shortened by 7 bases and J by 4 bases, with 13 bases between the two germline ends. The germline gives CDR1 SGHAT, CDR2 FQNNGV. The CDR3 contains 13 residues. The CDR3 loop reads CASKKTDGETQYF. As DNA, the CDR3 is TGTGCCAGCAAAAAGACTGATGGAGAGACCCAGTACTTC. The full variable domain, completed using reference TRBV11-2 and TRBJ2-5, is EAGVAQSPRYKIIEKRQSVAFWCNPISGHATLYWYQQILGQGPKLLIQFQNNGVVDDSQLPKDRFSAERLKGVDSTLKIQPAKLEDSAVYLCASKKTDGETQYFGPGTRLLVL.

The J gene is TRBJ2-5, the V gene TRBV13; tentatively, D is TRBD2 (6 bases). This CDR3 comprises 13 residues. The germline V and J ends were trimmed by 6 bases and 4 bases, with 12 bases remaining between them. Germline values: CDR1 PRHDT, CDR2 FYEKMQ (reference sequence). The CDR3 region has the DNA TGTGCCAGCAGTCGCTATAGCGGAGAGACCCAGTACTTC. Residues: CASSRYSGETQYF.

This clonotype was recorded a few times. J is TRBJ2-5 and V is TRBV20-1, with TRBD2 matching over 9 bases. The trim removed 0 bases at V and 4 bases at J, leaving 6 bases unmatched. Germline values: CDR1 DFQATT, CDR2 SNEGSKA (reference sequence). The CDR3 covers 15 residues. CDR3 amino acids: CSARDRLAGRETQYF. The CDR3 nucleotides are TGCAGTGCTAGAGATCGCCTAGCGGGGAGAGAGACCCAGTACTTC.

This clonotype was observed many times. The chain employs TRBV3-1 and TRBJ2-3, with 9 bases lining up with TRBD2. Germline assignment: CDR1 LGHDT and CDR2 YNNKEL (reference sequence). The CDR3 totals 18 residues. Trimming removed 2 bases from V and 6 bases from J; junction bases left unmatched: 15. The CDR3 region is CASSQSWGGLAGRDTQYF. CDR3 sequence (DNA): TGTGCCAGCAGCCAATCCTGGGGTGGGCTAGCGGGGCGGGATACGCAGTATTTT.

This clonotype was counted only a few times. J is TRBJ2-3 and V is TRBV5-1, with 8 bases lining up with TRBD1. CDR3 length: 13 amino acids. V lost 4 bases, J lost 5 bases, and 3 bases stayed unmatched. The germline CDR1 and CDR2 sequences are SGHRS and YFSETQ. In nucleotides, the CDR3 is TGCGCCAGCAGCCAGGGGGCCGTAGATACGCAGTATTTT. Translation gives CASSQGAVDTQYF. The variable domain in full, completed from reference TRBV5-1 and TRBJ2-3, reads KAGVTQTPRYLIKTRGQQVTLSCSPISGHRSVSWYQQTPGQGLQFLFEYFSETQRNKGNFPGRFSGRQFSNSRSEMNVSTLELGDSALYLCASSQGAVDTQYFGPGTRLTVL.

This clonotype appeared a few times. The chain uses TRBV18 and TRBJ2-1; the D is unclear. Germline V gives CDR1 KGHSH, CDR2 LQKENI. The CDR3 spans 11 residues. Trimming left V 3 bases short and J 10 bases short, with 7 bases between. The CDR3, as DNA: TGTGCCAGCTCACCTTTGGGGGAGCAGTTCTTC. This codes for CASSPLGEQFF.

The rearrangement joins TRBV24-1 to TRBJ2-1; D is possibly TRBD2 (5 bases). The germline V gene encodes CDR1 KGHDR and CDR2 SFDVKD. The V and J ends lost 5 bases and 6 bases respectively, with 10 bases between them. CDR3 size: 13 residues. CDR3 coding DNA: TGTGCCACCAGTGGGGAGACCTTCAATGAGCAGTTCTTC. Translated: CATSGETFNEQFF.

This clonotype has a count of ten or more. J is TRBJ2-3 and V is TRBV20-1; no reliable D call. Trimming removed 6 bases at V and 2 bases at J, with 15 bases between. Germline V CDR1 and CDR2: DFQATT, SNEGSKA (reference sequence). This CDR3 region has 14 residues. The CDR3 protein is CSAVDQGPTDTQYF. The DNA for the CDR3 is TGCAGTGCCGTGGATCAAGGCCCCACAGATACGCAGTATTTT.

In DNA form, the CDR3 reads TGCAGTGCTAGTAAATCAAGATTCGTGACCCTACTGCAGTTCTTC. Translated, it gives CSASKSRFVTLLQFF. The rearrangement links TRBV20-1 to TRBJ2-1; D uncertain. Deletions cut 3 bases from V and 12 bases from J, with 24 bases between. The germline V gene encodes CDR1 DFQATT and CDR2 SNEGSKA (reference sequence). This CDR3 region has 15 residues.

The count of this clonotype is one. One base away lies a much larger clone, so this may be a sequencing read error. This chain uses TRBV20-1 with TRBJ2-7; 12 positions match TRBD2. Germline CDR1 DFQATT, CDR2 SNEGSKA (reference sequence). There are 14 residues in the CDR3. The CDR3 bases are TGCAGTGCCAAACTAGCGGGAGGACCATACGATCAGTACTTC. Translated: CSAKLAGGPYDQYF.

This sequence joins TRBV11-2 and TRBJ2-6, with D possibly being TRBD1 (5 bases). Germline lookup yields CDR1 SGHAT and CDR2 FQNNGV. The V and J ends lost 0 bases and 0 bases respectively, with 9 bases between them. This CDR3 has 17 amino acids. This chain's CDR3 is CASSLDGHLSGANVLTF. The CDR3 nucleotides read TGTGCCAGCAGCTTAGACGGACACCTCTCTGGGGCCAACGTCCTGACTTTC. Full variable domain (missing parts from reference TRBV11-2 and TRBJ2-6): EAGVAQSPRYKIIEKRQSVAFWCNPISGHATLYWYQQILGQGPKLLIQFQNNGVVDDSQLPKDRFSAERLKGVDSTLKIQPAKLEDSAVYLCASSLDGHLSGANVLTFGAGSRLTVL.

This clonotype was seen at least ten times. This chain links TRBV3-1 with TRBJ1-3; D unresolved. This CDR3 contains 14 residues. V lost 0 bases and J lost 4, with 7 bases in between. Germline loops: CDR1 LGHDT, CDR2 YNNKEL (reference sequence). CDR3 bases: TGTGCCAGCAGCCAAGACTTTGGAGGAAACACCATATATTTT. Protein sequence: CASSQDFGGNTIYF.

V and J are TRBV24-1 and TRBJ2-2, with 11 bases lining up with TRBD2. The V gene's germline CDR1 is KGHDR and CDR2 SFDVKD. The J segment lost 4 bases and the V segment lost 4 bases, leaving 4 bases of the junction unmatched. The CDR3 runs to 16 residues. The CDR3 coding sequence is TGTGCCACCAGTGACACTAGCGGGAGCGTCACCGGGGAGCTGTTTTTT. Amino acids: CATSDTSGSVTGELFF.